The source of this T cell receptor beta chain is a study of CD8 T cells in ankylosing spondylitis (TCRdb year 2017). Context from the whole study: To find TCR variants linked to disease, the study profiled T cell receptor beta repertoires in ankylosing spondylitis patients and healthy donors. The full study cohort comprised roughly 24 ankylosing spondylitis patients and about a hundred healthy donors. Peripheral blood samples were taken, and synovial fluid was additionally collected from ankylosing spondylitis patients. What the study reported, not specific to this receptor: A TCR beta motif of about 8 highly homologous amino acid variants appeared characteristic of blood from ankylosing spondylitis patients. Significant enrichment of the disease-linked clones was reported in matched synovial fluid samples from ankylosing spondylitis patients. Some motif variants were previously reported in synovial fluid and blood of reactive arthritis patients, suggesting common disease-initiation mechanisms. The disease-linked clones had a CD8+ phenotype and were found at relatively low frequencies in peripheral blood.

CDR1 and CDR2, per the germline V gene, are MDHEN and SYDVKM. Compared with germline, V lacks 5 bases and J lacks 5 bases; bases without a gene match: 17. The CDR3, from cysteine to phenylalanine, totals 19 residues. Only CDR3 DNA is held: 57 bases, read in frame from base 1. A remark on this clonotype: It has no known antigen specificity. The sample holds no much larger clone one base away, and base qualities are not on file.

Instrument on record: Illumina HiSeq 2500. Quantitative 5'-RACE with molecular barcodes was the method used to prepare the TCR beta libraries. In the paper's pipeline: Disease-linked TCR variants were identified with a new computational method built on a probabilistic model of VDJ rearrangement. Clones were called with MiXCR by TCRdb after fastp trimmed the public reads at Q25, and only in-frame beta chains were retained. Rows are combined by CDR3 protein, so each entry shows the most common genes and DNA. TCRdb, not the authors, supplied the V and J calls. A total of about 160,000 distinct CDR3 sequences appear in this sample, approximately 20% of them only once. Together, the top ten hold about 8.3% of the sample.

The sequence joins TRBV28 to TRBJ2-1, and TRBD2 matches 11 of the central bases. The receptor was isolated from a male donor with ankylosing spondylitis or in good health (not recorded which). Material: blood, either unsorted or a sorted T cell fraction (not recorded which). The DNA reads TGTGCCAGCAGTCCCTTCGGGACTAGCGGAGCTAAGGGGAACAATGAGCAGTTCTTC. This is translated as CASSPFGTSGAKGNNEQFF.